The 18 T cell receptor beta chains listed next were all sequenced from one sample in a study of CD8 T cells in ankylosing spondylitis. A single record per CDR3 protein comes from TCRdb applying MiXCR to the 5' RACE reads. The table has 100,000 to 150,000 distinct CDR3 sequences, about an eighth seen once. Sequencing used blood, either unsorted or a sorted T cell fraction (not recorded which). The receptors were sampled from a female donor with ankylosing spondylitis or in good health (not recorded which).

This clonotype occurred many times. The chain joins TRBV7-9 to TRBJ1-1; no clear D gene. The CDR3 has 15 residues. Germline CDR1 SEHNR, CDR2 FQNEAQ (reference sequence). V was trimmed by 1 base and J by 1 base, leaving 10 bases between them. The CDR3 DNA sequence: TGTGCCAGCAGCTTAGGTCGGGGAGGGAACACTGAAGCTTTCTTT. Translation: CASSLGRGGNTEAFF.

V is TRBV28 and J is TRBJ1-1; 8 positions match TRBD1. J lost 0 bases, V lost 6 bases, and 6 bases had no gene match. The germline V gene has CDR1 MDHEN and CDR2 SYDVKM. The CDR3 contains 15 residues. The CDR3 region is CASSLRGRVNTEAFF. CDR3 nucleotides: TGTGCCAGCAGCCTCAGGGGGCGAGTGAACACTGAAGCTTTCTTT.

This clonotype was found many times. The V call is TRBV29-1, the J call TRBJ1-5, with D maybe TRBD1 (5 bases). Germline-derived CDR1 and CDR2 are SQVTM and ANQGSEA. The ends were cut back, 4 bases at V and 2 bases at J, with 9 bases in the middle. The CDR3 loop spans 13 amino acids. CDR3 coding DNA: TGCAGCGTTGTATCGGGGGGCAATCAGCCCCAGCATTTT. Protein: CSVVSGGNQPQHF.

In regard to this clonotype: A much bigger clone sits one base away, suggesting this may be a read error. The CDR3: CANSVNSGVDTDTQYF. As DNA, the CDR3 is TGTGCCAACAGCGTTAACTCGGGAGTTGATACAGATACGCAGTATTTT. This chain uses TRBV9 with TRBJ2-3; D may be TRBD2 (6 bases). CDR3 length: 16 amino acids. The germline V gene has CDR1 SGDLS and CDR2 YYNGEE.

This clonotype was seen a handful of times. The chain joins TRBV5-1 to TRBJ2-7; D gene uncertain. The CDR3 length is 16 residues. Trimming stripped 4 bases from V and 0 bases from J, with 17 bases between. Germline values: CDR1 SGHRS, CDR2 YFSETQ. The CDR3 loop is CASSPGTSASSYEQYF. The CDR3 DNA reads as TGCGCCAGCAGCCCTGGTACTTCAGCCAGCTCCTACGAGCAGTACTTC.

There are many counts of this clonotype. The chain couples TRBV10-3 to TRBJ2-7, with D perhaps assigned TRBD1 or TRBD2 (6 bases each). Germline V lookup: CDR1 ENHRY, CDR2 SYGVKD. Trimming stripped 3 bases from V and 2 bases from J, with 14 bases between. The CDR3 covers 15 residues. The CDR3, as DNA: TGTGCCATCAGTGACCCGGGGGCAGGGGCCTACGAGCAGTACTTC. Translated: CAISDPGAGAYEQYF.

This rearrangement joins TRBV7-9 to TRBJ2-2; possible D gene TRBD2, 5 bases. CDR1 is SEHNR and CDR2 is FQNEAQ in the germline V gene (reference sequence). V was cut by 1 base and J by 6 bases, with 18 bases left in between. This CDR3 has 17 amino acids. The CDR3 sequence is CASSLERTAQLAGELFF. The CDR3 coding sequence is TGTGCCAGCAGCTTAGAGCGGACGGCCCAACTCGCCGGGGAGCTGTTTTTT.

The table lists this clonotype with a few counts. The chain joins TRBV27 to TRBJ1-5, with D perhaps TRBD1 (5 bases). V lost 2 bases and J 1 base, leaving 12 bases between the germline ends. This CDR3 has 16 residues. The germline gives CDR1 MNHEY, CDR2 SMNVEV (reference sequence). The CDR3 DNA reads as TGTGCCAGCAGTTTACAGGGCGGGCTAAGCAATCAGCCCCAGCATTTT. It specifies CASSLQGGLSNQPQHF.

With respect to this clonotype: It may be a read error: a sequence one base away is much more abundant. V is TRBV7-8 and J is TRBJ1-1; tentatively, D is TRBD1 (6 bases). The germline V gene encodes CDR1 SGHVS and CDR2 FQNEAQ. The CDR3 is 13 residues long. The DNA of the CDR3 is TGTGCCAGTTCGGCGGGGGGCTACACTGAAGCTTTGTTT. Translation: CASSAGGYTEALF.

In this sample, this clonotype turned up many times. The V and J genes are TRBV28 and TRBJ2-5, with D unresolved. Deletions cut 1 base from V and 1 base from J, with 10 bases between. The germline V gene has CDR1 MDHEN and CDR2 SYDVKM. The CDR3 spans 15 residues. CDR3 amino acids: CASSLSSGGQETQYF. CDR3 nucleotides: TGTGCCAGCAGTTTATCGTCTGGCGGCCAAGAGACCCAGTACTTC.

This clonotype has ten or more counts. The CDR3 region is CASSIRQGASTDTQYF. The CDR3 DNA reads as TGTGCCAGTAGTATCCGACAGGGGGCGAGCACAGATACGCAGTATTTT. This chain uses TRBV19 with TRBJ2-3; TRBD1 matches 10 bases. J was trimmed by 0 bases and V by 3 bases; bases with no gene match: 3. The V gene's germline CDR1 is LNHDA and CDR2 SQIVND (reference sequence). This CDR3 is built from 16 residues.

The table lists this clonotype with many counts. V gene TRBV7-3 combines with J gene TRBJ1-1; D might be TRBD1 (6 bases). There are 17 residues in the CDR3. Trimming cost V 1 base and J 0 bases, with 15 bases left between them. CDR1 and CDR2 from the germline V gene are SGHTA and FQGTGA. This chain's CDR3 is CASSLMGARVMNTEAFF. In nucleotides, the CDR3 is TGTGCCAGCAGCTTAATGGGGGCCCGTGTCATGAACACTGAAGCTTTCTTT.

This chain uses TRBV20-1 with TRBJ2-5; 8 positions agree with TRBD2. The germline V gene has CDR1 DFQATT and CDR2 SNEGSKA (reference sequence). After removal of 3 bases from V and 2 bases from J, the junction contained 8 bases not matched to a gene. CDR3 length equals 15 residues. The CDR3 is CSARAPGTRQETQYF. CDR3 bases: TGCAGTGCTAGGGCCCCCGGGACTAGACAAGAGACCCAGTACTTC.

The chain employs TRBV19 and TRBJ2-7; possibly TRBD2 for D (6 bases). The CDR3 runs to 12 residues. Germline CDR1 and CDR2: LNHDA and SQIVND (reference sequence). Deletions cut 6 bases from V and 4 bases from J, with 10 bases between. The CDR3 nucleotides read TGTGCCAGTAGATATAGCGGATACGAGCAGTACTTC. Translating gives CASRYSGYEQYF.

The table lists this clonotype with many counts. V gene TRBV3-1 combines with J gene TRBJ1-1; D is uncertain. The CDR3 is made up of 14 amino acids. The germline V and J ends were trimmed by 2 bases and 1 base, with 8 bases remaining between them. CDR1 LGHDT and CDR2 YNNKEL come from the germline V gene (reference sequence). CDR3 sequence reads: CASSQLAGNTEAFF. In DNA form, the CDR3 reads TGTGCCAGCAGCCAACTAGCGGGGAACACTGAAGCTTTCTTT.

This clonotype appeared many times. The V call is TRBV15, the J call TRBJ2-2, with 10 nucleotides matching TRBD1. The junction had 8 bases not matched to a gene; V was cut back by 10 bases and J by 6 bases. Looked up from germline, CDR1 is LNHNV and CDR2 is YYDKDF (reference sequence). CDR3 length equals 14 residues. The CDR3 sequence is CARKGTGEAGELFF. As DNA, the CDR3 is TGTGCCAGGAAGGGGACAGGGGAGGCCGGGGAGCTGTTTTTT.

This clonotype has just a few counts. This chain connects TRBV6-1 to TRBJ1-6, with 9 bases lining up with TRBD1. Germline CDR1 is MNHNS and CDR2 is SASEGT. The V gene end was trimmed by 6 bases and the J gene end by 8 bases; junction bases not matched to a gene: 5. CDR3 length equals 14 residues. This CDR3 reads CASRLRDRDSPLHF. CDR3 in DNA: TGTGCCAGCAGACTACGGGACAGGGATTCACCCCTCCACTTT.

Ten or more counts support this clonotype. One base away lies a much larger clone, so this may be a sequencing read error. V usage is TRBV20-1 and J usage is TRBJ2-3; 12 positions match TRBD2. In germline, CDR1 is DFQATT, CDR2 SNEGSKA (reference sequence). The CDR3 sequence is 17 residues long. DNA for the CDR3: TGCTGTGCTAGGAGACTAGCGGGAGTCGTAGGCACAGATACGCAGTATTTT. It is translated as CCARRLAGVVGTDTQYF.